This record covers a single T cell receptor beta chain. The sample comes from a study of control samples from healthy donors and cancer patients. TCRdb keeps only in-frame clones here, not all; method: immunoSEQ multiplex PCR. The data show 170,000 or so clones, over 80% seen once. With 0 bases removed from V and 0 bases from J, the gap between germline ends came to 9 bases. The germline V gene encodes CDR1 LNHDA and CDR2 SQIVND (reference sequence). The CDR3 consists of 16 residues. The receptor was isolated from a young man in good health. Material: blood. V usage is TRBV19 and J usage is TRBJ1-5; unclear D gene. The CDR3 here is CASSIDRPDSNQPQHF. In nucleotides, the CDR3 is TGTGCCAGTAGTATAGATCGTCCCGATAGCAATCAGCCCCAGCATTTT.